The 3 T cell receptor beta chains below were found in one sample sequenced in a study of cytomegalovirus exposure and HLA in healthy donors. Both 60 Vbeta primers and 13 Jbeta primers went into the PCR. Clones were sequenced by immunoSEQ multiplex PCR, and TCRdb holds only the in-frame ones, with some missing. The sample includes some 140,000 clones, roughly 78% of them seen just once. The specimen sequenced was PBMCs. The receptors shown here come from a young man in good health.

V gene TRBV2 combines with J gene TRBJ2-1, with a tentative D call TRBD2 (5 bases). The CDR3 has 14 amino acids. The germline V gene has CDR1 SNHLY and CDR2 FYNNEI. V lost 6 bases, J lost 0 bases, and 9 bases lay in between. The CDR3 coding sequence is TGTGCCAGCAGGCGGGTAAGCTCCTACAATGAGCAGTTCTTC. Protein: CASRRVSSYNEQFF.

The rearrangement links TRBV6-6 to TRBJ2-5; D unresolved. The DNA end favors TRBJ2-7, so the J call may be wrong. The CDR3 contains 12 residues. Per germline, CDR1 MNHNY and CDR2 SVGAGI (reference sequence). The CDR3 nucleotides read TGTGCCAGCAGTCTACTCTATTACGAGCAGTACTTC. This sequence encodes CASSLLYYEQYF.

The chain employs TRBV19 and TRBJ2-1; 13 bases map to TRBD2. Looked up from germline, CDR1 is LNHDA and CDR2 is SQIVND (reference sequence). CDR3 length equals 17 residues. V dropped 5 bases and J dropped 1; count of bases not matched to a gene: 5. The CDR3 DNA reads TGTGCCAGTAGTCGACTAGCGGGAGGAGGGTCCTACAATGAGCAGTTCTTC. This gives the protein CASSRLAGGGSYNEQFF.